This T cell receptor (beta chain) was profiled in a study of cytomegalovirus exposure and HLA in healthy donors (TCRdb year 2017). With respect to the entire study: In an earlier analysis of 587 of the donors, roughly 300 Gb of sequence data and approximately 120 million unique TCR beta sequences from about 190 million T cells were reported. An earlier analysis of some 500 of the donors used high-throughput TCR beta sequencing to judge whether each TCR beta V gene segment behaved as functional or pseudogenic. Donor age, sex, ethnicity and CMV serostatus were collected together with the repertoire data. Using immunosequencing, the study profiled T cell repertoires from about 610 subjects and related those repertoires to cytomegalovirus serostatus. Every discovery cohort repertoire had been produced on one sequencing platform. HLA typing covered class I and class II loci at four-digit resolution. To predict cytomegalovirus infection status, the study brought together high-throughput TCR immunosequencing, statistical association of individual TCRs with disease status, and machine learning. In a later genetic analysis, genome-wide SNP genotypes for about 65% of the 666 donors were used, and that subset was treated as a discovery cohort. The aim of the study was to test whether cataloging public T cell receptors could identify signatures of past pathogen exposure. In addition to the first cohort of about 650 subjects, a separate validation cohort of 130 or so different subjects was used. A later analysis re-examined previously published TCR beta repertoires from just over 650 donors and added high-resolution HLA genotyping to investigate patterns of TCR occurrence. Rather than drawing on any new phenotypic data, the later analysis identified candidate immune exposures from TCR beta sequences and the way those sequences occurred across donors. Typing coverage varied by locus: about 629-630 donors for A, B, C, DRB1 and DQB1; around 560 for DQA1; approximately 570 for DPA1; 450 to 480 for DPB1. A handful of DR-DQ haplotypes were handled as single units for association and clustering because linkage in the cohort was strong. An early release that covered roughly 600 HLA-typed donors contained approximately 300 gigabases of sequencing data and 75 million to 100 million unique TCR sequences. Among 300 to 500 genotyped donors of the cohort, an average of around 240,000 unique TCR beta nucleotide sequences was sequenced per donor, of which roughly 17% were non-productive. Of the 300 to 450 genotyped donors, approximately 80% were placed in the genetic ancestry cluster associated with self-reported Caucasian donors.

Library prep was done by the immunoSEQ multiplex PCR assay. The multiplex PCR relied on a mix of 60 forward primers for TCR Vbeta segments and 13 reverse primers for TCR Jbeta segments. The CDR3 region of rearranged TCR beta genes was amplified from genomic DNA by a multiplex PCR assay. On the Illumina HiSeq System, the amplified TCR beta libraries were sequenced as 87-base-pair reads. For the original study's pipeline: Across the roughly 670 repertoires, a later analysis counted some 80 million unique TCR beta chains, around 11 million of which were shared by at least two donors. To remove PCR and sequencing errors, raw reads were error-corrected and collapsed into unique sequences using a nearest-neighbor algorithm that merged closely related sequences. V, D and J gene segments were assigned by aligning CDR3 sequences to IMGT reference sequences. For a sequence to be retained, a match of at least six nucleotides was required to both a V gene segment and a J gene segment. A rearrangement was called productive if the CDR3 had no stop codons and remained in frame with V and J, and every other rearrangement was called non-productive. CDR3 was defined by IMGT convention, running from the second conserved V-encoded cysteine to the conserved J-encoded phenylalanine. The earlier analysis of 500 to 750 of the donors excluded any sequence lacking an unambiguous match to a single V gene segment. In an earlier analysis of several hundred of the donors, V segments were called functional above 56.7% productive rearrangements and were called segregating when the between-donor standard deviation exceeded 5%. To diagnose cytomegalovirus status from the catalog of TCR beta chain sequences, a statistical classification framework was built. A later analysis assigned V and J genes by comparing TCR nucleotide sequences with IMGT/GENE-DB human TR gene sequences. The TCRdist pipeline was used in a later analysis to assign CDR3 sequences and most-parsimonious VDJ recombination scenarios. In a later analysis, every TCR beta chain was defined by the combination of its CDR3 amino acid sequence and its V-gene family, and reads without a unique V-gene family were dropped. In a later analysis, approximately 640 highly shared, low-generation-probability nucleotide sequences were removed to address suspected cross-contamination and a sequencing artifact. For each public chain, a later analysis derived a clonal expansion index from normalized ranks of inferred template counts within each repertoire. In a later analysis, generation probabilities were computed using a VDJ recombination model fitted to out-of-frame rearrangements, and the results were checked against IGoR. A later analysis scored TCR-TCR, TCR-HLA and TCR-CMV co-occurrence with hypergeometric tests, applying a repertoire-size bias correction to TCR pairs. To estimate false discovery rates, a later analysis permuted the HLA or CMV assignments 20 times. In a later analysis, co-occurring TCRs were grouped using DBSCAN, with TCRdist sequence similarity added in when clustering inside HLA-allele-positive subsets. For co-occurrence clustering, repertoires with fewer than 30,000 or more than 120,000 public chains were excluded, along with several repertoires with anomalous nucleotide sharing. Here the immuneACCESS table is served through TCRdb, limited to in-frame sequences with V and J called. Missing clones are a known gap in these copies; in checked studies unresolved V genes cover under half, and the rest lacks a known reason. For V, J and clone size, that table is used; D and trimming come from the DNA. Within this sample are some 110,000 clones, with around four fifths of them counted one time only. Roughly 1.2% of the sample is in the top ten clones.

Regarding this clone: Which antigen it targets is not known. The input lacks base qualities; no much larger clone sits a single base away.

The cohort was made up of 666 healthy bone marrow donors. All cohort members were sampled while nominally healthy, although unrecorded immune exposures were likely present. The donor was CMV seronegative and belonged to the group of 350 or so seronegative cohort members. A peripheral blood sample was collected from each donor, and TCR beta sequencing was performed on peripheral blood mononuclear cells. Genomic DNA extraction from the blood cell samples was performed with the Qiagen DNeasy Blood Extraction Kit. General study outcomes and caveats: A later analysis associated about 16,000 TCR beta sequences with specific HLA alleles at a false discovery rate of 0.05. Linkage disequilibrium might explain the correlated functional status among segregating V segments, but an unknown experimental factor could not be ruled out. Three of the identified cytomegalovirus-associated TCR beta chains were confirmed in vitro to be specific for cytomegalovirus antigens. Because the 87-base-pair reads could not distinguish some IMGT-functional V segments, including TRBV6-2 and TRBV6-3, those segments were excluded. In a later analysis, several top co-occurrence clusters were reported to appear linked to parvovirus B19, influenza, CMV and Epstein-Barr virus. Cytomegalovirus status was reported to be diagnosed by the classifier with high specificity and sensitivity in both the original and validation cohorts. CMV serostatus was the only immune exposure information available for the cohort. A cluster of highly shared sequence variants was judged likely to be a technical artifact of the sequencing pipeline. The study gave a list of 150 to 200 TCR beta chains associated with cytomegalovirus. Across donors, most TCR sequences were observed very rarely, whereas some public TCRs were present in many individuals. In a later analysis, most CMV-associated TCR beta chains were found to appear HLA-restricted, with HLA associations seemingly driven largely by CMV exposure. Only TCR beta chains were sequenced in this cohort, and the absence of alpha or paired-chain data limited detectable features. A later genetic analysis associated a missense DCLRE1C variant with V-gene and J-gene trimming of TCR beta chains, and an independent cohort replicated the association. A further reported finding was that TCR beta sequences accurately predicted the HLA-A and HLA-B alleles for most subjects in the first cohort. HLA typing was unavailable for some donors at each locus, so association tests used only the typed subset. A later analysis found that HLA-associated TCR beta chains were more clonally expanded and had lower generation probabilities than equally common non-associated chains. The authors suggested that the approach could potentially be extended to other disease states and immunological phenotypes. In a later analysis, the rate of TCR association differed among HLA loci, with DRB1 alleles having the most associated TCRs and HLA-C alleles having the fewest. A later genetic analysis reported fewer N-insertions in productive TCRs among donors in an Asian-associated ancestry cluster than the roughly 700-donor mean. Because counts were too low, around 17 rarely observed V segments, including chromosome 9 orphons, were left out of the earlier analysis of 500 to 750 of the donors. Sequencing depth was assumed to be roughly uniform across donors in the presence/absence analyses, though that assumption may not hold. When HLA alleles, especially DR and DQ, strongly co-occurred, attributing TCR associations to individual alleles was difficult. An earlier analysis of approximately 600 of the donors showed that most TCR beta V segments appeared in productive rearrangements either about 87% or about 30% of the time, which broadly matched IMGT annotations.

The CDR3 measures 15 amino acids from cysteine to phenylalanine. Only the CDR3 DNA stays, 45 bases, in frame from base 1. CDR1 and CDR2 (LGHNA, YSLEER) derive from the germline V gene. At the junction V is shortened by 5 bases and J by 2 bases, with 16 bases in between. What was sequenced was PBMCs. This clonotype originated in a man aged 25-45 years in good health and CMV-seronegative. The sequence joins TRBV4-3 to TRBJ2-7; the D gene cannot be resolved reliably. The DNA reads as follows: TGCGCCAGCAGCAAGATAGGAGACTCAGCCTACGAGCAGTACTTC. This codes for CASSKIGDSAYEQYF.